This TCR beta chain was captured by sequencing in a study of T cells after yellow fever vaccination. Study-wide findings and caveats: Abundant clonotypes from the bulk population could have been carried over as contaminants into FACS-sorted repertoires.

In its sample, this clonotype was seen many times. What it recognizes is unknown. Each CDR3 protein is one row after TCRdb ran MiXCR on the 5' RACE reads. Of roughly 180,000 distinct CDR3 sequences listed, roughly 6.4% are singletons. Germline V gene sequence: CDR1 MNHEY, CDR2 SVGEGT. The V and J ends lost 4 bases and 7 bases, in that order; junction bases with no gene match: 4. This CDR3 comprises 13 residues. The origin of this receptor is a man between 18 and 35 years old who received the YFV17D yellow fever vaccine. The chain joins TRBV6-2 or TRBV6-3 to TRBJ1-2, with 9 bases aligning to TRBD1. Sequenced material: CD4+ T cells sorted from PBMCs, taken on the day of the first yellow fever vaccination. The CDR3 spells CASSSTGGFGYTF. The CDR3 DNA is TGTGCCAGCAGTTCTACAGGGGGCTTTGGCTACACCTTC.